Listed below are T cell receptor beta chains from one sample, sequenced in a study of T cell responses to AZD1222 COVID-19 vaccine. Assay: immunoSEQ multiplex PCR; the TCRdb copy retains only in-frame clones and omits some. Counted here are roughly 100,000 clones, 88% occurring once; the ten biggest clones make up roughly 2.5%. The sample here was peripheral blood, taken on day 0 of AZD1222 vaccination. The source of these receptors is an adult in good health. Both conserved end residues are part of each CDR3. The order of the fields is V gene, D gene, J gene, clone size, CDR3 protein, CDR3 DNA. D genes are given only for firm matches. A row's size may be missing; if present it is once, few, many or a size class.

>TRBV19|NA|TRBJ1-5|NA
CASLQGGGTNQPQHF
TGTGCCAGCCTCCAAGGGGGGGGGACCAATCAGCCCCAGCATTTT
>TRBV29-1|NA|TRBJ1-3|NA
CSVVPNLGNTIYF
TGCAGCGTAGTCCCGAATCTAGGAAACACCATATATTTT
>TRBV7-8|TRBD1|TRBJ2-3|NA
CASSSNRGDTQYF
TGTGCCAGCAGCTCAAACAGGGGAGATACGCAGTATTTT
>TRBV2|NA|TRBJ2-5|NA
CASSARGGGETQYF
TGTGCCAGCAGTGCCAGGGGAGGTGGAGAGACCCAGTACTTC
>TRBV19|NA|TRBJ2-1|few
CASSMGRWNEQFF
TGTGCCAGTAGTATGGGAAGGTGGAATGAGCAGTTCTTC
>TRBV5-4|NA|TRBJ1-1|few
CASSLAGILNTEAFF
TGTGCCAGCAGCTTGGCTGGCATTCTGAACACTGAAGCTTTCTTT
>TRBV6-5|TRBD1|TRBJ1-3|NA
CASSPGQGNTIYF
TGTGCCAGCAGCCCGGGACAGGGAAACACCATATATTTT
>TRBV11-2|NA|TRBJ1-6|NA
CASSLGSRRNSPLHF
TGTGCCAGCAGCCTGGGGTCACGGCGTAATTCACCCCTCCACTTT
>TRBV3-1/TRBV3-2|NA|TRBJ2-7|NA
CASSHHWTSGYEQYF
TGTGCCAGCAGCCATCACTGGACATCCGGCTACGAGCAGTACTTC
>TRBV7-2|NA|TRBJ2-7|NA
CASSLQAYEQYF
TGTGCCAGCAGCTTACAGGCTTACGAGCAGTACTTC
>TRBV19|NA|TRBJ2-7|NA
CARLNYEQYF
TGTGCCAGGCTAAACTACGAGCAGTACTTC
>TRBV3-1/TRBV3-2|NA|TRBJ1-4|NA
CASSTRTAVELFF
TGTGCCAGCAGTACACGGACTGCGGTGGAACTGTTTTTT
>TRBV5-1|TRBD2|TRBJ2-7|NA
CASSLVAGEPYEQYF
TGCGCCAGCAGCTTGGTAGCGGGAGAGCCCTACGAGCAGTACTTC
>TRBV6-2/TRBV6-3|TRBD2|TRBJ2-1|NA
CASSYSTTYGLAATYNEQFF
TGTGCCAGCAGTTACTCGACCACATACGGCCTAGCGGCAACCTACAATGAGCAGTTCTTC
>TRBV5-8|NA|TRBJ1-5|NA
CASSSRGRKNQPQHF
TGTGCCAGCAGCTCAAGAGGCAGGAAAAATCAGCCCCAGCATTTT
>TRBV7-8|NA|TRBJ2-7|NA
CASSPPGMSSYEQYF
TGTGCCAGCAGCCCTCCCGGGATGAGCTCCTACGAGCAGTACTTC
>TRBV11-3|TRBD1|TRBJ2-2|once
CASSSASGGYYMGELFF
TGTGCCAGCAGCTCTGCCTCAGGGGGATACTACATGGGGGAGCTGTTTTTT
>TRBV5-4|TRBD2|TRBJ2-1|NA
CASSGKLAGGNEQFF
TGTGCCAGCAGCGGGAAACTAGCGGGAGGTAATGAGCAGTTCTTC
>TRBV18|NA|TRBJ2-7|NA
CASSPRSLELEQYF
TGTGCCAGCTCACCCAGGAGCCTGGAGCTCGAGCAGTACTTC
>TRBV5-1|NA|TRBJ2-2|NA
CASSLGTHTGELFF
TGCGCCAGCAGCTTAGGGACACACACCGGGGAGCTGTTTTTT
>TRBV6-5|TRBD2|TRBJ2-7|NA
CASLASGALSYEQYF
TGTGCCAGCTTGGCTAGCGGGGCCCTCTCCTACGAGCAGTACTTC
>TRBV6-1|NA|TRBJ2-4|NA
CASSEGDWWGRAKNIQYF
TGTGCCAGCAGTGAAGGAGACTGGTGGGGCAGGGCCAAAAACATTCAGTACTTC
>TRBV15|NA|TRBJ1-1|NA
CATSRGANMNTEAFF
TGTGCCACCAGCAGAGGGGCCAACATGAACACTGAAGCTTTCTTT
>TRBV6-2/TRBV6-3|NA|TRBJ1-6|NA
CASSWVRPYNSPLHF
TGTGCCAGCAGTTGGGTCAGGCCGTATAATTCACCCCTCCACTTT
>TRBV19|TRBD1|TRBJ2-7|NA
CASTPARDSYEQYF
TGTGCCAGTACCCCAGCTCGGGACAGTTACGAGCAGTACTTC
>TRBV7-9|NA|TRBJ2-3|NA
CASSKRQLDTQYF
TGTGCCAGCAGCAAAAGACAGCTAGATACGCAGTATTTT
>TRBV11-2|TRBD1|TRBJ1-1|once
CASSLGRGQPNTEAFF
TGTGCCAGCAGCTTAGGAAGGGGACAGCCGAACACTGAAGCTTTCTTT
>TRBV6-5|NA|TRBJ1-6|NA
CASNGNSPLHF
TGTGCCAGCAACGGGAATTCACCCCTCCACTTT
>TRBV19|TRBD1|TRBJ1-5|NA
CASSTQGGSNQPQHF
TGTGCCAGTAGTACACAGGGGGGGAGCAATCAGCCCCAGCATTTT
>TRBV6-2/TRBV6-3|TRBD2|TRBJ2-3|NA
CASSRTSGGASGDTQYF
TGTGCCAGCAGTAGGACTAGCGGGGGGGCCTCAGGGGATACGCAGTATTTT
>TRBV19|NA|TRBJ1-2|NA
CATPGEGVYGYTF
TGTGCCACGCCGGGGGAGGGAGTCTACGGCTACACCTTC
>TRBV10-3|NA|TRBJ2-2|few
CAIRTENTGELFF
TGTGCCATCAGGACAGAGAACACCGGGGAGCTGTTTTTT
>TRBV20-1|TRBD1|TRBJ1-2|once
CSASATGQAGYGYTF
TGCAGTGCTAGTGCAACGGGACAGGCTGGCTATGGCTACACCTTC
>TRBV5-1|NA|TRBJ1-1|NA
CASSSMGQSNTEAFF
TGCGCCAGCAGCTCGATGGGACAATCAAACACTGAAGCTTTCTTT
>TRBV7-9|TRBD2|TRBJ2-1|NA
CASSSSTSGRGYNEQFF
TGTGCCAGCAGCTCCTCGACTAGCGGGAGAGGCTACAATGAGCAGTTCTTC
>TRBV28|NA|TRBJ1-2|NA
CASSLITGYDYGYTF
TGTGCCAGCAGTCTGATCACAGGGTACGACTATGGCTACACCTTC
>TRBV28|TRBD1|TRBJ2-7|NA
CASEGDRDASEQYF
TGTGCCAGCGAGGGGGACAGGGATGCGAGCGAGCAGTACTTC
>TRBV5-4|TRBD1|TRBJ2-7|NA
CASSLATGDEQYF
TGTGCCAGCAGCTTGGCGACAGGGGATGAGCAGTACTTC
>TRBV11-3|NA|TRBJ1-1|NA
CASTKIRGIEAFF
TGTGCCAGCACCAAGATCAGGGGAATCGAAGCTTTCTTT
>TRBV5-4|NA|TRBJ1-1|NA
CASSLVAGQAFF
TGTGCCAGCAGCTTGGTTGCAGGACAGGCTTTCTTT